Following are 32 T cell receptor beta chains from one sample sequenced in a study of T-cell memory formation after mild COVID-19. Each CDR3 protein is one row after TCRdb ran MiXCR on the 5' RACE reads. The sample lists roughly 500,000 distinct CDR3 sequences; 20% were seen once. Sequences were obtained from PBMCs or a T cell subset sorted from them (not recorded which). Source of these receptors: an adult woman who had mild COVID-19 (a few samples of this study predate the infection). Cell type and time point are not known.

The chain uses TRBV29-1 and TRBJ2-5; D not resolved. In germline, CDR1 is SQVTM, CDR2 ANQGSEA. V gave up 7 bases and J gave up 2 bases, with 11 bases separating them. The CDR3 extends over 12 amino acids. As DNA, the CDR3 is TGCAGCGGTGTGAACCCACAAGAGACCCAGTACTTC. Its translation: CSGVNPQETQYF.

The sample holds a few counts of this clonotype. The rearrangement uses TRBV12-3 or TRBV12-4 and TRBJ1-6; 7 bases map to TRBD1. The length of the CDR3 is 14 residues. V trimming: 6 bases; J trimming: 8 bases; junction bases outside the gene matches: 7. In DNA, the CDR3 is TGTGCCAGCAGAAGACAGGGTGTGGATTCACCCCTCCACTTT. It specifies CASRRQGVDSPLHF.

This clonotype was seen more than once but under ten times. The rearrangement uses TRBV3-1 and TRBJ2-3; D ambiguous. The CDR3 loop spans 15 amino acids. Between the trimmed V and J ends, which lost 0 bases and 4 bases, there was a span of 11 bases. Looked up from germline, CDR1 is LGHDT and CDR2 is YNNKEL (reference sequence). CDR3 in amino acids: CASSQEAGSPDTQYF. The CDR3 nucleotides are TGTGCCAGCAGCCAAGAAGCAGGCTCACCAGATACGCAGTATTTT.

This clonotype was counted only a few times. The chain recombines TRBV25-1 with TRBJ2-7, with D perhaps given as TRBD1 or TRBD2 (5 bases each). Between the trimmed V and J ends, which lost 3 bases and 2 bases, there was a span of 14 bases. This CDR3 is built from 15 residues. The germline V gene has CDR1 MGHDK and CDR2 SYGVNS. Here the CDR3 reads CASSEKTRGPYEQYF. For the CDR3, the DNA is TGTGCCAGCAGTGAGAAGACCCGGGGACCCTACGAGCAGTACTTC.

The chain has TRBV4-3 and TRBJ2-3; maybe TRBD1 (7 bases). Trimming cost V 0 bases and J 6 bases, with 31 bases left between them. The germline CDR1 and CDR2 sequences are LGHNA and YSLEER. This CDR3 is 21 amino acids long. Written as DNA, the CDR3 is TGCGCCAGCAGCCAAGACATAGCTCGCGGGGCAGGGGGTCTGTATTGGGATACGCAGTATTTT. It is translated as CASSQDIARGAGGLYWDTQYF.

This clonotype was recorded a few times. This chain joins TRBV12-3 or TRBV12-4 and TRBJ1-2; D gene ambiguous. This CDR3 contains 13 residues. Deletions cut 8 bases from V and 4 bases from J, with 14 bases between. CDR3 in DNA: TGTGCCAGCGGCCTCCGTAGGTCCTATGGCTACACCTTC. It specifies CASGLRRSYGYTF.

The chain is built from TRBV30 and TRBJ2-2; the D is unclear. Germline V gives CDR1 GTSNPN, CDR2 SVGIG (reference sequence). The CDR3 loop spans 17 amino acids. V was shortened by 7 bases and J by 1 base, with 22 bases between the two germline ends. CDR3 protein: CALSRASFVLNTGELFF. The CDR3 bases are TGTGCCTTATCCCGGGCCTCATTCGTTCTGAACACCGGGGAGCTGTTTTTT.

This sequence joins TRBV21-1 and TRBJ2-3; the table's D call TRBD1 went unverified against the DNA. TRBV21-1 is listed as a pseudogene. This CDR3 is built from 17 residues. The CDR3 DNA is TGTGCCAGCAGCAAACCTGGGGGCGCCGGGAGCACAGATACGCAGTATTTT. As protein: CASSKPGGAGSTDTQYF.

This clonotype turned up a few times. The CDR3 sequence is CASSLSGLAGGELFF. The CDR3 DNA reads TGTGCCAGCAGCTTATCAGGATTGGCAGGCGGGGAGCTGTTTTTT. V gene TRBV13 combines with J gene TRBJ2-2; unclear D gene. V was clipped by 2 bases and J by 7 bases, with 14 bases between them. This CDR3 has 15 residues. CDR1 and CDR2 (germline): PRHDT, FYEKMQ (reference sequence).

This clonotype was observed a handful of times. The chain is built from TRBV28 and TRBJ2-3; 7 nucleotides line up with TRBD1. CDR1 and CDR2 (germline): MDHEN, SYDVKM. The length of the CDR3 is 13 residues. V lost 11 bases to trimming and J lost 0 bases; unmatched junction nucleotides: 5. This CDR3 reads CALGRGSTDTQYF. In DNA form, the CDR3 reads TGTGCCCTTGGCAGGGGGAGCACAGATACGCAGTATTTT.

Turning to this clonotype: A read error may produce the germline difference seen at one junction end. This chain connects TRBV15 to TRBJ2-4; 7 nucleotides match TRBD2. The germline V gene encodes CDR1 LNHNV and CDR2 YYDKDF (reference sequence). The CDR3 is 16 amino acids. This CDR3 reads CATSRDKAGAQNIQYF. DNA of the CDR3: TGTGCCACCAGCAGAGACAAGGCGGGAGCCCAAAACATTCAGTACTTC.

This rearrangement joins TRBV12-3 or TRBV12-4 to TRBJ1-1, with D tentatively TRBD1 (5 bases). Trimming took 6 bases from V and 6 from J, leaving 17 bases between them. The CDR3 has 14 residues. The CDR3: CASSPGGGRAEAFF. CDR3 coding DNA: TGTGCCAGCAGCCCCGGGGGTGGTAGGGCTGAAGCTTTCTTT.

This clonotype turned up a few times. The gene calls are TRBV5-1 and TRBJ1-1, with D perhaps matching TRBD1 (5 bases). CDR1 and CDR2 (germline): SGHRS, YFSETQ. CDR3 size: 12 residues. Trimming pared 0 bases from V and 10 bases from J, leaving 10 bases between. The DNA of the CDR3 is TGCGCCAGCAGCTTGGAACGGGGGAGAGCTTTCTTT. Translated, it gives CASSLERGRAFF.

The V and J genes are TRBV4-3 and TRBJ1-1; TRBD1 is a possible D gene (6 bases). The ends were cut back, 3 bases at V and 6 bases at J, with 17 bases in the middle. Germline V gives CDR1 LGHNA, CDR2 YSLEER. This CDR3 is built from 15 residues. The DNA of the CDR3 is TGCGCCAGCAGCCAGGGGCAAAGGGGGGTCCCTGAAGCTTTCTTT. Translating gives CASSQGQRGVPEAFF.

In this sample, this clonotype turned up many times. The V gene is TRBV24-1, the J gene TRBJ2-3, with TRBD2 matching over 13 bases. Trimming cost V 0 bases and J 5 bases; bases outside gene matches: 7. The germline CDR1 and CDR2 sequences are KGHDR and SFDVKD. The CDR3 is 18 residues long. The CDR3 region has the DNA TGTGCCACCAGTGATTTGGGGACTAGCGGGGAGTCAGTAGATACGCAGTATTTT. It encodes CATSDLGTSGESVDTQYF.

V usage is TRBV5-1 and J usage is TRBJ2-6; a weak D match, TRBD1 (7 bases). Germline CDR1 is SGHRS and CDR2 is YFSETQ. Trimming cost V 3 bases and J 3 bases, with 10 bases left between them. The CDR3 sequence is 15 residues long. The DNA for the CDR3 is TGCGCCAGCAGCTCCCAGGGGGGTGGGGCCAACGTCCTGACTTTC. Protein: CASSSQGGGANVLTF.

This rearrangement joins TRBV20-1 to TRBJ2-7, with TRBD2 identical over 7 bases. The germline gives CDR1 DFQATT, CDR2 SNEGSKA (reference sequence). There are 14 residues in the CDR3. J gave up 5 bases and V 1 base, and 8 bases lay outside the gene matches. The CDR3 nucleotides are TGCAGTGCTAGAGTAGGGGCTAGCGGAGACGAGCAGTACTTC. Translation gives CSARVGASGDEQYF.

The V gene is TRBV5-1, the J gene TRBJ2-1, with 8 bases fitting TRBD2. The germline V gene has CDR1 SGHRS and CDR2 YFSETQ. The V and J ends lost 1 base and 6 bases, in that order; junction bases with no gene match: 9. The CDR3 contains 16 residues. The CDR3 DNA sequence: TGCGCCAGCAGCTTGTCTTCGGCGGGAGGTCCCAATGAGCAGTTCTTC. It encodes CASSLSSAGGPNEQFF. Together with reference TRBV5-1 and TRBJ2-1, the CDR3 gives the full variable domain: KAGVTQTPRYLIKTRGQQVTLSCSPISGHRSVSWYQQTPGQGLQFLFEYFSETQRNKGNFPGRFSGRQFSNSRSEMNVSTLELGDSALYLCASSLSSAGGPNEQFFGPGTRLTVL.

The chain carries TRBV5-5 and TRBJ1-1; D might be TRBD1 (6 bases). The CDR3 length is 16 residues. Germline V gene data show CDR1 as SGHKS and CDR2 as YYEKEE (reference sequence). The V and J ends lost 2 bases and 1 base respectively, with 15 bases between them. The CDR3 nucleotides are TGTGCCAGCAGCTTCGGGACACATAGTAAGAACACTGAAGCTTTCTTT. Residues: CASSFGTHSKNTEAFF.

V gene TRBV27 combines with J gene TRBJ1-1, with 9 bases fitting TRBD1. Germline CDR1 MNHEY, CDR2 SMNVEV (reference sequence). V trimming: 5 bases; J trimming: 4 bases; junction bases outside the gene matches: 11. The CDR3 covers 16 residues. The CDR3 region is CASSPGQGFLGTEAFF. CDR3 nucleotides: TGTGCCAGCAGTCCGGGACAGGGTTTCTTAGGCACTGAAGCTTTCTTT.

The V call is TRBV6-1, the J call TRBJ2-3, with 12 nucleotides matching TRBD2. CDR3 size: 17 residues. Germline V gene data show CDR1 as MNHNS and CDR2 as SASEGT. Losses at the gene ends were 7 bases for V and 3 bases for J; bases not matched to a gene: 11. Written as DNA, the CDR3 is TGTGCCAGCACCAGGACTAGCGGGGCCACAGGTACAGATACGCAGTATTTT. Translation gives CASTRTSGATGTDTQYF.

The J gene is TRBJ1-6, the V gene TRBV9, with TRBD1 identical over 8 bases. Germline V gives CDR1 SGDLS, CDR2 YYNGEE. CDR3 length: 13 amino acids. V lost 3 bases, J lost 10 bases, and 3 bases stayed unmatched. CDR3 loop: CASSGGTGSPLHF. As DNA, the CDR3 is TGTGCCAGCAGCGGTGGGACAGGCTCACCCCTCCACTTT.

This sequence joins TRBV20-1 and TRBJ1-6; the D is unclear. V was clipped by 6 bases and J by 6 bases, with 12 bases between them. The germline CDR1 and CDR2 sequences are DFQATT and SNEGSKA (reference sequence). This CDR3 contains 13 residues. The CDR3 region has the DNA TGCAGTGCCACAAAAGACATTAATTCACCCCTCCACTTT. Protein product: CSATKDINSPLHF.

The V and J genes are TRBV7-9 and TRBJ2-7; no definite D call. This CDR3 has 13 residues. Germline V gene sequence: CDR1 SEHNR, CDR2 FQNEAQ (reference sequence). Trimming removed 0 bases at V and 5 bases at J, with 8 bases between. Written as DNA, the CDR3 is TGTGCCAGCAGCTTAGCCAGGCCTAACGAGCAGTACTTC. As protein: CASSLARPNEQYF.

This clonotype was observed a few times. The CDR3 DNA is TGCAGTGCTGGGACTAGCGGGAGGGCGGATACGCAGTATTTT. It specifies CSAGTSGRADTQYF. The chain uses TRBV20-1 and TRBJ2-3; 16 bases line up with TRBD2. Unmatched junction bases numbered 2, after V lost 5 bases and J lost 6 bases. The CDR3 has 14 amino acids. Germline lookup yields CDR1 DFQATT and CDR2 SNEGSKA (reference sequence).

Many counts were recorded for this clonotype. This chain connects TRBV7-9 to TRBJ2-7, with a possible D match to TRBD1 (5 bases). V dropped 5 bases and J dropped 1 base, with 9 bases sitting between them. CDR3 length: 13 residues. From germline, CDR1 is SEHNR and CDR2 FQNEAQ (reference sequence). CDR3 in amino acids: CASSTGHSYEQYF. Written as DNA, the CDR3 is TGTGCCAGCAGCACCGGACATTCCTACGAGCAGTACTTC.

This clonotype showed up just a few times. The V call is TRBV5-1, the J call TRBJ2-5; TRBD1 matches at 7 bases. V lost 4 bases, J lost 1 base, and 7 bases stayed unmatched. This CDR3 region has 15 residues. Per germline, CDR1 SGHRS and CDR2 YFSETQ. CDR3 coding DNA: TGCGCCAGCAGCCGACAGGGTGTATCCCAAGAGACCCAGTACTTC. Its translation is CASSRQGVSQETQYF.

The chain has TRBV6-2 or TRBV6-3 and TRBJ1-1; TRBD1 matches 7 bases. CDR3 size: 16 residues. V lost 4 bases to trimming and J lost 2 bases; unmatched junction nucleotides: 10. Germline loops: CDR1 MNHEY, CDR2 SVGEGT. The CDR3 DNA follows: TGTGCCAGCAGTTCCTACCGGACAGGCCCTAACACTGAAGCTTTCTTT. Translation: CASSSYRTGPNTEAFF.

This clonotype came up a few times. The genes are TRBV13 and TRBJ2-7, with D possibly being TRBD2 (6 bases). Trimming pared 5 bases from V and 3 bases from J, leaving 11 bases between. This CDR3 is built from 13 residues. Germline assignment: CDR1 PRHDT and CDR2 FYEKMQ (reference sequence). The DNA for the CDR3 is TGTGCCAGCAGCCGGAAGGACTACTACGAGCAGTACTTC. This gives the protein CASSRKDYYEQYF.

This clonotype has just a few counts. V is TRBV19 and J is TRBJ1-1; maybe TRBD1 (5 bases). Trimming shortened V by 3 bases and J by 8 bases, and 10 bases separated the two germline ends. The V gene's germline CDR1 is LNHDA and CDR2 SQIVND (reference sequence). The length of the CDR3 is 12 residues. CDR3: CASSMLGPEAFF. For the CDR3, the DNA is TGTGCCAGTAGTATGTTGGGACCCGAAGCTTTCTTT.

The rearrangement links TRBV7-9 to TRBJ1-6; tentative D call: TRBD1 (5 bases). Germline assignment: CDR1 SEHNR and CDR2 FQNEAQ (reference sequence). CDR3 length equals 12 residues. V dropped 2 bases and J dropped 13 bases, with 9 bases sitting between them. The CDR3 coding sequence is TGTGCCAGCAGCTTAATGGAGGGGCCCCTCCACTTT. This encodes CASSLMEGPLHF.

This chain links TRBV9 with TRBJ2-7, with 7 bases aligning to TRBD2. This CDR3 spans 15 amino acids. Losses at the gene ends were 0 bases for V and 1 base for J; bases not matched to a gene: 4. Germline values: CDR1 SGDLS, CDR2 YYNGEE. The CDR3 coding sequence is TGTGCCAGCAGCGTAGCTAGCGGACTGTCCTACGAGCAGTACTTC. It codes for CASSVASGLSYEQYF.